This record concerns one TCR beta chain sequence. The method was immunoSEQ multiplex PCR; TCRdb's version includes in-frame clones alone and lacks a portion of them. The data contain 150,000 to 200,000 clones, 70% to 90% of them seen just once; the ten biggest clones take up roughly 7.8%. This CDR3 region has 17 residues. The germline gives CDR1 LNHDA, CDR2 SQIVND (reference sequence). After removal of 8 bases from V and 1 base from J, the junction contained 11 bases not matched to a gene. This entry comes from a study of blood T cell repertoires in COVID-19. The rearrangement uses TRBV19 and TRBJ2-5, with 12 nucleotides matching TRBD2. The sequenced sample was peripheral blood. The sequence was obtained from a man aged 55-75 years with acute or convalescent COVID-19. Here the CDR3 reads CASSERRTSGIQETQYF. Here the CDR3 DNA reads TGTGCCAGTTCGGAGAGACGGACTAGCGGGATCCAAGAGACCCAGTACTTC. Supplemented by reference TRBV19 and TRBJ2-5, the full variable domain reads DGGITQSPKYLFRKEGQNVTLSCEQNLNHDAMYWYRQDPGQGLRLIYYSQIVNDFQKGDIAEGYSVSREKKESFPLTVTSAQKNPTAFYLCASSERRTSGIQETQYFGPGTRLLVL.